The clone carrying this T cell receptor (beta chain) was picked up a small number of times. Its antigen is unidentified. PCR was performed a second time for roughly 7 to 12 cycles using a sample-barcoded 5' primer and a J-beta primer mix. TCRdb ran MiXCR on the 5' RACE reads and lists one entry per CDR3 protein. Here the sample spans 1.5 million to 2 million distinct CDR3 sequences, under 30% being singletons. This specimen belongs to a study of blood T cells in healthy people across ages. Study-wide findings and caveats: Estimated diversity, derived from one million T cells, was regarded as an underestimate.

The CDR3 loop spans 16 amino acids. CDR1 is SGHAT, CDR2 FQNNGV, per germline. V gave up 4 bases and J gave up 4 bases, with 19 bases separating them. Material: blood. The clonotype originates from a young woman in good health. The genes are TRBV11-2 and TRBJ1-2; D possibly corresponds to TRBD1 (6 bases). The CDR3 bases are TGTGCCAGCAGCTCCCATCCCCGAGGACAGACCTATGGCTACACCTTC. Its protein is CASSSHPRGQTYGYTF. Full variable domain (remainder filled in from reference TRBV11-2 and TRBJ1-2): EAGVAQSPRYKIIEKRQSVAFWCNPISGHATLYWYQQILGQGPKLLIQFQNNGVVDDSQLPKDRFSAERLKGVDSTLKIQPAKLEDSAVYLCASSSHPRGQTYGYTFGSGTRLTVV.